The 30 T cell receptor beta chains listed next were all sequenced from one sample in a study of identical twins. TCRdb independently ran MiXCR on the 5' RACE reads; one entry per CDR3 protein. The profile shows under 500,000 distinct CDR3 sequences, over 11% of them singletons. The data were also submitted as part of a second study, on yellow fever vaccine responses in identical twins.

Sequenced: CD4+ T cells sorted from blood. All receptors derive from a woman aged 18-30 years in good health.

The CDR3 nucleotides are TGTGCCAGCAGTGGGACAGGGGATGACTACACCTTC. This translates into CASSGTGDDYTF. The chain has TRBV2 and TRBJ1-2, with 9 bases aligning to TRBD1. The CDR3 covers 12 residues. Germline CDR1 SNHLY, CDR2 FYNNEI. The trim removed 4 bases at V and 10 bases at J, leaving 4 bases unmatched.

This clonotype was recorded only once. The gene calls are TRBV10-3 and TRBJ2-7, with TRBD1 matching 9 bases. Germline V gene data show CDR1 as ENHRY and CDR2 as SYGVKD. The CDR3 has 15 residues. With 6 bases clipped from V and 3 bases from J, the junction kept 9 bases outside the gene matches. Here the CDR3 reads CAIRDPGQGGYEQYF. The CDR3 DNA is TGTGCCATCAGAGACCCGGGACAGGGAGGCTACGAGCAGTACTTC.

This clonotype has more than one count but fewer than ten. The rearrangement links TRBV6-1 to TRBJ1-2, with D perhaps TRBD1 (5 bases). CDR1 is MNHNS and CDR2 is SASEGT in the germline V gene. Trimming took 0 bases from V and 5 from J, leaving 13 bases between them. The CDR3 covers 15 residues. The CDR3 is CASSEALRTPYGYTF. In DNA, the CDR3 is TGTGCCAGCAGTGAAGCGCTCCGGACACCATATGGCTACACCTTC.

The chain is built from TRBV7-2 and TRBJ2-7; 11 bases agree with TRBD2. The V and J ends lost 5 bases and 3 bases, in that order; junction bases with no gene match: 6. The CDR3 covers 15 residues. Germline-derived CDR1 and CDR2 are SGHTA and FQGNSA. The CDR3 protein is CASSPSLAGDYEQYF. The CDR3 DNA follows: TGTGCCAGCAGCCCATCACTAGCGGGGGACTACGAGCAGTACTTC.

This clonotype was seen at least ten times. The chain recombines TRBV29-1 with TRBJ1-4, with D perhaps matching TRBD1 (5 bases). Germline values: CDR1 SQVTM, CDR2 ANQGSEA. Trimming took off 6 bases at V and 8 bases at J, with 16 bases between the two ends. CDR3 length: 13 residues. CDR3 amino acids: CSVGGLWGEKLFF. CDR3 DNA sequence: TGCAGCGTGGGGGGACTCTGGGGCGAAAAACTGTTTTTT. Using reference TRBV29-1 and TRBJ1-4 for the parts outside the CDR3, the full variable domain is SAVISQKPSRDICQRGTSLTIQCQVDSQVTMMFWYRQQPGQSLTLIATANQGSEATYESGFVIDKFPISRPNLTFSTLTVSNMSPEDSSIYLCSVGGLWGEKLFFGSGTQLSVL.

The V gene is TRBV6-1, the J gene TRBJ2-1; 9 bases are a match to TRBD1. There are 16 residues in the CDR3. Germline V gives CDR1 MNHNS, CDR2 SASEGT. Trimming at V came to 8 bases and at J to 8 bases, leaving 16 bases not matched to a gene. DNA of the CDR3: TGTGCCAGCTCCCTACCACCGGGACAGGGCAGCGATGAGCAGTTCTTC. Amino acid sequence: CASSLPPGQGSDEQFF.

The chain has TRBV2 and TRBJ2-7; 7 nucleotides match TRBD2. V shed 3 bases and J 0 bases; nucleotides not matched to a gene: 5. The germline V gene encodes CDR1 SNHLY and CDR2 FYNNEI. The CDR3 covers 15 residues. The CDR3 spells CASSEGGTLSYEQYF. CDR3 sequence (DNA): TGTGCCAGCAGTGAGGGGGGGACGCTCTCCTACGAGCAGTACTTC.

This rearrangement joins TRBV19 to TRBJ2-7, with D possibly being TRBD1 (5 bases). This CDR3 contains 13 residues. V was cut by 3 bases and J by 6 bases, with 12 bases left in between. Germline V gene lookup returns CDR1 LNHDA and CDR2 SQIVND (reference sequence). The CDR3 here is CASSIGRDGEQYF. The CDR3 DNA is TGTGCCAGTAGTATCGGCAGGGATGGCGAGCAGTACTTC.

The rearrangement links TRBV6-2 or TRBV6-3 to TRBJ2-5; D is perhaps TRBD2 (5 bases). The ends were cut back, 2 bases at V and 4 bases at J, with 23 bases in the middle. The CDR3 spans 18 residues. Germline V gene data show CDR1 as MNHEY and CDR2 as SVGEGT. CDR3 nucleotides: TGTGCCAGCAGTTACAACAATACTGCCCGGGGAAGTTCAGAGACCCAGTACTTC. Its translation is CASSYNNTARGSSETQYF.

This clonotype turned up a few times. The chain links TRBV6-1 to TRBJ2-6; D gene unclear. The CDR3 has 13 residues. Trimming stripped 10 bases from V and 0 bases from J, with 7 bases between. Per germline, CDR1 MNHNS and CDR2 SASEGT. CDR3 in DNA: TGTGCCACTGTCCGCTCTGGGGCCAACGTCCTGACTTTC. Amino acid sequence: CATVRSGANVLTF.

This chain connects TRBV10-3 to TRBJ2-1; 11 bases match TRBD2. There are 16 residues in the CDR3. The trim removed 10 bases at V and 5 bases at J, leaving 13 bases unmatched. Germline V gene data show CDR1 as ENHRY and CDR2 as SYGVKD. In DNA, the CDR3 is TGTGCCACCCAGGGACTAGCGGCTACCTGGGACAATGAGCAGTTCTTC. Its translation: CATQGLAATWDNEQFF.

The CDR3 protein is CAISESGWLAGSTDTQYF. The CDR3 DNA sequence: TGTGCCATCAGTGAGTCGGGTTGGCTAGCGGGGTCCACAGATACGCAGTATTTT. V usage is TRBV10-3 and J usage is TRBJ2-3; 9 nucleotides match TRBD2. Germline CDR1 reads ENHRY; CDR2 reads SYGVKD. Losses at the gene ends were 0 bases for V and 2 bases for J; bases not matched to a gene: 9. CDR3 size: 18 residues.

This clonotype was observed at least ten times. The rearrangement links TRBV5-1 to TRBJ2-1; D remains unclear. The CDR3 is 12 residues long. With 2 bases removed from V and 6 bases from J, the gap between germline ends came to 6 bases. Germline CDR1 reads SGHRS; CDR2 reads YFSETQ. CDR3 region: CASSLDSNEQFF. Written as DNA, the CDR3 is TGCGCCAGCAGCTTAGACTCCAATGAGCAGTTCTTC.

At least ten counts were recorded for this clonotype. The chain is built from TRBV18 and TRBJ2-5; D gene uncertain. Germline CDR1 KGHSH, CDR2 LQKENI. The CDR3 loop spans 13 amino acids. Trimming pared 3 bases from V and 2 bases from J, leaving 7 bases between. The CDR3 sequence: CASSPTLQETQYF. The CDR3 coding sequence is TGTGCCAGCTCACCGACATTACAAGAGACCCAGTACTTC.

The chain is built from TRBV19 and TRBJ2-6; TRBD2 matches at 12 bases. Germline lookup yields CDR1 LNHDA and CDR2 SQIVND (reference sequence). This CDR3 is built from 18 residues. V gave up 1 base and J gave up 4 bases; unmatched junction bases: 5. CDR3 DNA: TGTGCCAGTAGTATAGCCGGACTAGCGGGAACCGGGGCCAACGTCCTGACTTTC. Its protein is CASSIAGLAGTGANVLTF.

The chain is built from TRBV2 and TRBJ2-5; a possible D gene is TRBD2 (6 bases). CDR3 length: 16 residues. Germline V lookup: CDR1 SNHLY, CDR2 FYNNEI. Deletions cut 2 bases from V and 7 bases from J, with 20 bases between. CDR3 loop: CASSEYVTSSLRTQYF. CDR3 bases: TGTGCCAGCAGTGAATATGTGACTAGTTCCCTCCGGACCCAGTACTTC.

This clonotype was seen only a few times. The genes are TRBV6-2 or TRBV6-3 and TRBJ2-3; 12 bases align to TRBD2. Germline V gene data show CDR1 as MNHEY and CDR2 as SVGEGT. The CDR3 extends over 19 amino acids. J gave up 0 bases and V 6 bases, and 13 bases lay outside the gene matches. CDR3: CASSLSLTSGRLSTDTQYF. The CDR3 DNA reads as TGTGCCAGCAGCCTCAGTCTGACTAGCGGGAGACTGAGCACAGATACGCAGTATTTT.

This sequence joins TRBV5-4 and TRBJ2-3, with a tentative D call TRBD2 (7 bases). The length of the CDR3 is 17 residues. The ends were cut back, 4 bases at V and 4 bases at J, with 22 bases in the middle. Germline CDR1 is SGHNT and CDR2 is YYREEE (reference sequence). Here the CDR3 DNA reads TGTGCCAGCAGCCCGACCCCCGGGGGGCGGATCGCAGATACGCAGTATTTT. Translation gives CASSPTPGGRIADTQYF.

This clonotype was picked up a small number of times. J is TRBJ1-2 and V is TRBV7-2, with D tentatively TRBD1 (5 bases). V was trimmed by 1 base and J by 5 bases, leaving 11 bases between them. Looked up from germline, CDR1 is SGHTA and CDR2 is FQGNSA. The CDR3 is 14 amino acids. The CDR3 is CASSLVDSRYGYTF. For the CDR3, the DNA is TGTGCCAGCAGCTTAGTAGACAGTAGATATGGCTACACCTTC.

This clonotype was seen a handful of times. The rearrangement joins TRBV3-1 to TRBJ2-7, with 7 bases fitting TRBD1. CDR1 and CDR2 from the germline V gene are LGHDT and YNNKEL (reference sequence). CDR3 size: 13 residues. V lost 4 bases and J lost 7; bases outside the gene matches: 7. As DNA, the CDR3 is TGTGCCAGCAGCCCAATACGGACAGGTGAGCAGTACTTC. Translated, it gives CASSPIRTGEQYF.

V is TRBV7-6 and J is TRBJ2-1; 7 bases agree with TRBD1. The CDR3 runs 16 residues. V shed 1 base and J 2 bases; nucleotides not matched to a gene: 5. Germline loops: CDR1 SGHVS, CDR2 FNYEAQ. CDR3 loop: CASSLGQGRTYNEQFF. The DNA for the CDR3 is TGTGCCAGCAGCTTAGGACAGGGTAGAACCTACAATGAGCAGTTCTTC. Full variable domain (remainder filled in from reference TRBV7-6 and TRBJ2-1): GAGVSQSPRYKVTKRGQDVALRCDPISGHVSLYWYRQALGQGPEFLTYFNYEAQQDKSGLPNDRFSAERPEGSISTLTIQRTEQRDSAMYRCASSLGQGRTYNEQFFGPGTRLTVL.

This clonotype was observed a few times. CDR3 DNA: TGTGCCACCACCGACAGGGGAGGGTCTCAAGAGACCCAGTACTTC. Protein sequence: CATTDRGGSQETQYF. The chain joins TRBV15 to TRBJ2-5; D possibly corresponds to TRBD1 (8 bases). There are 15 residues in the CDR3. Germline V gives CDR1 LNHNV, CDR2 YYDKDF (reference sequence). V gave up 7 bases and J gave up 2 bases, with 17 bases separating them.

The chain links TRBV19 to TRBJ2-7, with 7 positions matching TRBD1. There are 15 residues in the CDR3. Unmatched junction bases numbered 8, after V lost 6 bases and J lost 0 bases. Germline CDR1 and CDR2: LNHDA and SQIVND (reference sequence). The CDR3 DNA reads as TGTGCCAGTAGCCCAACAGGGGACCGCTCCTACGAGCAGTACTTC. This encodes CASSPTGDRSYEQYF.

The J gene is TRBJ1-3, the V gene TRBV6-1; 10 nucleotides line up with TRBD1. The germline CDR1 and CDR2 sequences are MNHNS and SASEGT. This CDR3 is 16 amino acids long. V dropped 5 bases and J dropped 4; count of bases not matched to a gene: 8. This CDR3 reads CASSTGQGGSGNTIYF. In DNA form, the CDR3 reads TGTGCCAGCAGTACCGGACAGGGGGGATCCGGAAACACCATATATTTT.

The rearrangement links TRBV7-9 to TRBJ2-2; 10 bases match TRBD1. Germline V gene data show CDR1 as SEHNR and CDR2 as FQNEAQ (reference sequence). The CDR3 runs 15 residues. Trimming took 4 bases from V and 6 from J; bases not matched to a gene: 5. The CDR3 DNA reads TGTGCCAGCAGCTCCTGGACAGGGGGAGCCGGGGAGCTGTTTTTT. Encoded protein: CASSSWTGGAGELFF.

A few counts support this clonotype. The chain is built from TRBV12-3 or TRBV12-4 and TRBJ1-6; weak D call: TRBD1 (6 bases). This CDR3 has 14 residues. V lost 5 bases, J lost 9 bases, and 14 bases lay in between. CDR3 region: CASSRGSHVSPLHF. CDR3 coding DNA: TGTGCCAGCAGTAGGGGGAGTCATGTTTCACCCCTCCACTTT.

This sequence joins TRBV20-1 and TRBJ2-5; D is possibly TRBD1 (6 bases). There are 11 residues in the CDR3. Germline CDR1 and CDR2: DFQATT and SNEGSKA (reference sequence). V was trimmed by 5 bases and J by 5 bases, leaving 9 bases between them. CDR3 loop: CSAYRAETQYF. For the CDR3, the DNA is TGCAGTGCTTACAGGGCGGAGACCCAGTACTTC.

This clonotype was seen a handful of times. This chain links TRBV9 with TRBJ1-2; TRBD1 matches at 8 bases. The V and J ends lost 2 bases and 7 bases, in that order; junction bases with no gene match: 4. The CDR3 is made up of 13 amino acids. The germline V gene has CDR1 SGDLS and CDR2 YYNGEE. CDR3 bases: TGTGCCAGCAGCGTGACAGGGGAACGTGGCTACACCTTC. This gives the protein CASSVTGERGYTF.

This chain uses TRBV6-2 or TRBV6-3 with TRBJ2-7; 11 bases align to TRBD1. Germline V gives CDR1 MNHEY, CDR2 SVGEGT. V lost 2 bases to trimming and J lost 4 bases; unmatched junction nucleotides: 19. This CDR3 contains 20 residues. The CDR3 nucleotides read TGTGCCAGCAGTTACCCCGACACCGGGCCGTTGGGACAGGGGGTTTACGAGCAGTACTTC. It specifies CASSYPDTGPLGQGVYEQYF.

This clonotype turned up a few times. The chain recombines TRBV5-1 with TRBJ2-1; tentatively, D is TRBD1 or TRBD2 (5 bases each). Trimming shortened V by 3 bases and J by 2 bases, and 18 bases separated the two germline ends. CDR1 and CDR2 (germline): SGHRS, YFSETQ. The CDR3 length is 17 residues. CDR3 in amino acids: CASSYMGRVRAYNEQFF. The CDR3, as DNA: TGCGCCAGCAGCTACATGGGACGGGTAAGGGCCTACAATGAGCAGTTCTTC. Full variable domain (rest looked up from reference TRBV5-1 and TRBJ2-1): KAGVTQTPRYLIKTRGQQVTLSCSPISGHRSVSWYQQTPGQGLQFLFEYFSETQRNKGNFPGRFSGRQFSNSRSEMNVSTLELGDSALYLCASSYMGRVRAYNEQFFGPGTRLTVL.